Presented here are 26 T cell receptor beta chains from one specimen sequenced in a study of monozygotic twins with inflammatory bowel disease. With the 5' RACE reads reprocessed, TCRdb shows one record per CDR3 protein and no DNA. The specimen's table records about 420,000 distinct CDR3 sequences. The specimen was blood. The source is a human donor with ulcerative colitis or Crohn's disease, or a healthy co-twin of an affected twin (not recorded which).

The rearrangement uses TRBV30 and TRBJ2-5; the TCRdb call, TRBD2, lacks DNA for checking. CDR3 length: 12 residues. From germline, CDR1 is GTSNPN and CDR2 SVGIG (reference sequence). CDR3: CAWRPSRETQYF.

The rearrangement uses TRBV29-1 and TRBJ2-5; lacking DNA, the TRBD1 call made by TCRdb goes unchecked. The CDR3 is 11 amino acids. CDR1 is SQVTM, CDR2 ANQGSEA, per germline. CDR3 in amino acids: CTSRVGETQYF.

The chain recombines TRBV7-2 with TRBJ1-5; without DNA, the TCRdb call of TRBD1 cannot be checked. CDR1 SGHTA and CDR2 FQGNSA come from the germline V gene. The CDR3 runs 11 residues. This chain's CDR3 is CASSQGHQQHF. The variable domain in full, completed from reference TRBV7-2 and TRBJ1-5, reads GAGVSQSPSNKVTEKGKDVELRCDPISGHTALYWYRQSLGQGLEFLIYFQGNSAPDKSGLPSDRFSAERTGGSVSTLTIQRTQQEDSAVYLCASSQGHQQHFGDGTRLSIL.

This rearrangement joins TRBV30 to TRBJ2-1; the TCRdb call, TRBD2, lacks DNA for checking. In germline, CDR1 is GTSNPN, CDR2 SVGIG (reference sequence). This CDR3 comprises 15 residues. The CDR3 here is CASGPGGRTGNEQFF.

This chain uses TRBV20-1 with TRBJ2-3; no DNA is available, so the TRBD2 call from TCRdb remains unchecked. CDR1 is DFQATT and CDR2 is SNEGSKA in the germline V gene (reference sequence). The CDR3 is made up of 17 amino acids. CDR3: CSAREYERVRATDTQYF.

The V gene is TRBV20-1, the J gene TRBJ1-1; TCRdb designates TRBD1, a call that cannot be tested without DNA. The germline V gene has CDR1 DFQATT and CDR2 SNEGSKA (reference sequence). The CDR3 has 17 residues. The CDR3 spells CRGKGQGGFGMNTEAFF.

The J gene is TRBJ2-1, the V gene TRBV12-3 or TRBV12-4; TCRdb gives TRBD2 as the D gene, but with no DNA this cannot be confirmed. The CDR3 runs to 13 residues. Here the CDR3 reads CASSRGLAKEQFF.

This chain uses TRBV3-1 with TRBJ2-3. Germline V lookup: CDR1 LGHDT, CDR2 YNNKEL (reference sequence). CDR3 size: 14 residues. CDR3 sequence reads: CASSPRTRTDTQYF.

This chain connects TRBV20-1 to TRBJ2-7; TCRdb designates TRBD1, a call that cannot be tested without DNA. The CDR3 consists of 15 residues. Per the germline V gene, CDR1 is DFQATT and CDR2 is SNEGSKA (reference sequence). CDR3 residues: CSALSPQGKGSEQYF.

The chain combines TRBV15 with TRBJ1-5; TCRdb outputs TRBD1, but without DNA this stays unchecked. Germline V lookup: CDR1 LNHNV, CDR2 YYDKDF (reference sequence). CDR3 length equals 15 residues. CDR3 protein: CATSLPQYRSQPQHF. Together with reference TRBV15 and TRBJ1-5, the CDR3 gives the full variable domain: DAMVIQNPRYQVTQFGKPVTLSCSQTLNHNVMYWYQQKSSQAPKLLFHYYDKDFNNEADTPDNFQSRRPNTSFCFLDIRSPGLGDTAMYLCATSLPQYRSQPQHFGDGTRLSIL.

The CDR3 is CASSPVRGANSPLHF. This rearrangement joins TRBV6-1 to TRBJ1-6; the TCRdb call, TRBD1, lacks DNA for checking. This CDR3 comprises 15 residues. CDR1 and CDR2 (germline): MNHNS, SASEGT.

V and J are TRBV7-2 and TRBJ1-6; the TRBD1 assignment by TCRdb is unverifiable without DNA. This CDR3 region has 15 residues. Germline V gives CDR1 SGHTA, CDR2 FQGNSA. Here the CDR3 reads CASSREQGAESPLHF.

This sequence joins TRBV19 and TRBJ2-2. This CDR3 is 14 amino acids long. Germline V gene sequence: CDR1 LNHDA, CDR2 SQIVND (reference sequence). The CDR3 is CASSTLDGVGELFF.

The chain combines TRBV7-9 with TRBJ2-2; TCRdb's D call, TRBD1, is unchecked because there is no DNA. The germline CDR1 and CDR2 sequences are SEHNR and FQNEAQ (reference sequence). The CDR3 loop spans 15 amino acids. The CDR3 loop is CASSEGGRLTGELFF.

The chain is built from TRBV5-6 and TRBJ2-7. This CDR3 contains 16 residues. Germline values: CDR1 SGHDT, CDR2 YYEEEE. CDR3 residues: CASFLLGDPYSYEQYF. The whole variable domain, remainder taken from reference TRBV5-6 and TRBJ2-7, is DAGVTQSPTHLIKTRGQQVTLRCSPKSGHDTVSWYQQALGQGPQFIFQYYEEEERQRGNFPDRFSGHQFPNYSSELNVNALLLGDSALYLCASFLLGDPYSYEQYFGPGTRLTVT.

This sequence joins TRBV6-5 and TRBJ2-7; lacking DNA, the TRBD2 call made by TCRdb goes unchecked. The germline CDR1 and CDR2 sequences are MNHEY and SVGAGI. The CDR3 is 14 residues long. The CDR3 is CASSYSEGDYEQYF.

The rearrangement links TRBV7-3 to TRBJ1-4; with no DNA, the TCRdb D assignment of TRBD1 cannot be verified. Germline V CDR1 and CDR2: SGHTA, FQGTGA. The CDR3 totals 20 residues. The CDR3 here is CASSWPGTGGSLTCVEKLFF.

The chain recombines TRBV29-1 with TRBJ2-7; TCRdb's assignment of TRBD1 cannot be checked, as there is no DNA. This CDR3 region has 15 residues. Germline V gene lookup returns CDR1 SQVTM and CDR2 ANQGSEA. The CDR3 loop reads CSVVGGGTGAGEQYF.

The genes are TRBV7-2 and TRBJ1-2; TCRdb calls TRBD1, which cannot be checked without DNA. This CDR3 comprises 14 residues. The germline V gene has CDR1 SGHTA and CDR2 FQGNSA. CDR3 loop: CASSGQIPNYGYTF.

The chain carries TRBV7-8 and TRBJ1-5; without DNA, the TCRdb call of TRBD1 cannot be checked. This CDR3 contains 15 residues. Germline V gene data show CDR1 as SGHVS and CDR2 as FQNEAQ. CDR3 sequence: CASSRNRDGYQPQHF.

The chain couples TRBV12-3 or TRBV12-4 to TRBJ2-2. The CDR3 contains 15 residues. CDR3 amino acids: CASSLNGLNTGELFF.

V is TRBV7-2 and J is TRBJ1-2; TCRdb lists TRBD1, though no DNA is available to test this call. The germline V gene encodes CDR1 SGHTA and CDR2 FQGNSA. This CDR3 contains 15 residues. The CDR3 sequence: CASSLLTAGTDGYTF.

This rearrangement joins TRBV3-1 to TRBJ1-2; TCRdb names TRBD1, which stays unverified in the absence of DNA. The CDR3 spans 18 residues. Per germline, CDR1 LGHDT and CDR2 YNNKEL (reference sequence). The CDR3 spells CASSQEYKLSGGVHGYTF.

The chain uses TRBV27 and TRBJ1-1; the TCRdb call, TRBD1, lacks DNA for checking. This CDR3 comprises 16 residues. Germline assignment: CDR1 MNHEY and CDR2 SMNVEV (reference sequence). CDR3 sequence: CASSLTHRGGTTEAFF.

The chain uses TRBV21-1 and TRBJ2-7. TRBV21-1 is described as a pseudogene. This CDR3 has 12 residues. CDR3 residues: CASSKRVYEQYF.

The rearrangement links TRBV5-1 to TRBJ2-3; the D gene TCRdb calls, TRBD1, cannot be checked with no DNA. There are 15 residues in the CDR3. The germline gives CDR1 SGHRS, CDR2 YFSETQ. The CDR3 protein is CASSITAGVKDTQYF.